This is a list of T cell receptor beta chains from one sample in a study of cytomegalovirus exposure and HLA in healthy donors. Libraries were prepared by immunoSEQ multiplex PCR; TCRdb keeps only in-frame clonotypes and omits some of them. Among around 130,000 clones listed, 85% to 90% were seen once. The sample taken for sequencing was PBMCs. The receptors originated from a man younger than 40 in good health and CMV-seronegative. Each CDR3 is given without its conserved first and last residue.

V gene,J gene,CDR3 protein
TRBV7-9,TRBJ2-7,ASSLQGGYEQY
TRBV27,TRBJ2-7,ASNLSGSRSEQY
TRBV5-4,TRBJ2-1,ASSPVLAGGGYEQF
TRBV7-9,TRBJ2-3,ASSHTRSGTDTQY
TRBV30,TRBJ1-5,AWRDSYSNQPQH
TRBV7-9,TRBJ1-6,ASSFWREDSPLH
TRBV19,TRBJ2-7,ASSITGGSYEQY
TRBV18,TRBJ1-5,ASSPQGADQPQH
TRBV5-6,TRBJ2-1,ASSYGTSGSSGEQF
TRBV5-4,TRBJ2-1,ASSAGFYEQF
TRBV4-2,TRBJ1-2,ASSQEGGQGWNGYT